The clone carrying this TCR beta chain was detected many times. The data were obtained in a study of neurological immune-mediated disorders. MiXCR was run by TCRdb on the 5' RACE reads, yielding one entry per CDR3 protein. This table holds almost 30,000 distinct CDR3 sequences, 12% found once. This CDR3 has 15 residues. In germline, CDR1 is MNHEY, CDR2 SVGAGI. J lost 3 bases, V lost 2 bases, and 7 bases had no gene match. The chain employs TRBV6-5 and TRBJ2-7, with 7 bases aligning to TRBD1. This clonotype was sampled from a woman aged 55-69 years in good health. Sequencing was carried out using PBMCs. This CDR3 reads CASSYTPGQNYEQYF. DNA for the CDR3: TGTGCCAGCAGTTACACTCCGGGACAGAACTACGAGCAGTACTTC.